These 31 T cell receptor beta chains were all obtained from the same sample, sequenced in a study of technical replicates of blood from several donors. The protocol was immunoSEQ multiplex PCR, while the TCRdb copy is restricted to in-frame clones and leaves out a portion. The sample lists under 90,000 clones; 93% were seen once. Specimen: T cells isolated from PBMCs. These receptors were taken from a human donor in good health.

The chain links TRBV27 to TRBJ2-3, with D maybe TRBD2 (6 bases). Trimming cost V 5 bases and J 14 bases, with 23 bases left between them. CDR1 MNHEY and CDR2 SMNVEV come from the germline V gene (reference sequence). The CDR3 runs to 14 residues. For the CDR3, the DNA is TGTGCCAGCAGTGCCTCCGGGACTCCAGGTCGGGGGTATTTT. It codes for CASSASGTPGRGYF.

The chain links TRBV4-1 to TRBJ1-4; D is ambiguous. Trimming shortened V by 0 bases and J by 9 bases, and 11 bases separated the two germline ends. The CDR3 loop spans 14 amino acids. CDR1 is MGHRA and CDR2 is YSYEKL in the germline V gene. CDR3 loop: CASSQDPGTKKLFF. DNA for the CDR3: TGCGCCAGCAGCCAAGACCCGGGAACCAAAAAACTGTTTTTT.

This clone came up once. CDR3 sequence: CASSLTFQGYGYTF. CDR3 DNA sequence: TGTGCCAGCAGCTTGACGTTTCAGGGTTATGGCTACACCTTC. The genes are TRBV5-8 and TRBJ1-2, with D possibly matching TRBD1 (5 bases). Trimming shortened V by 1 base and J by 5 bases, and 12 bases separated the two germline ends. There are 14 residues in the CDR3. Germline lookup yields CDR1 SGHTS and CDR2 YDEGEE.

The CDR3 here is CASSRDTDTEAFF. In nucleotides, the CDR3 is TGTGCCAGCAGTCGGGACACTGACACTGAAGCTTTCTTT. The chain combines TRBV28 with TRBJ1-1, with D perhaps matching TRBD1 (6 bases). The germline CDR1 and CDR2 sequences are MDHEN and SYDVKM. Trimming cost V 5 bases and J 3 bases, with 10 bases left between them. This CDR3 has 13 amino acids.

V is TRBV5-1 and J is TRBJ2-1; weak D call: TRBD1 (6 bases). Germline lookup yields CDR1 SGHRS and CDR2 YFSETQ. The CDR3 contains 14 residues. The V end was cut by 0 bases, the J end by 7 bases, with 11 bases between. CDR3 protein: CASSLDREINEQFF. CDR3 DNA sequence: TGCGCCAGCAGCTTGGACAGGGAGATAAATGAGCAGTTCTTC.

CDR3 residues: CASSLADRALGEETQYF. CDR3 in DNA: TGCGCCAGCAGCTTGGCGGACAGGGCCCTGGGAGAGGAGACCCAGTACTTC. The chain couples TRBV5-1 to TRBJ2-5; 8 bases agree with TRBD1. The CDR3 is made up of 17 amino acids. The ends lost 0 bases at V and 5 bases at J; junction bases unmatched: 12. Germline V CDR1 and CDR2: SGHRS, YFSETQ.

This chain joins TRBV15 and TRBJ1-1, with D possibly TRBD1 on 5 matching bases. The ends were cut back, 2 bases at V and 3 bases at J, with 13 bases in the middle. Germline V gene lookup returns CDR1 LNHNV and CDR2 YYDKDF (reference sequence). This CDR3 is 15 amino acids long. CDR3 sequence reads: CATSRQGGVYTEAFF. The CDR3 DNA reads TGTGCCACCAGCAGACAGGGAGGGGTCTACACTGAAGCTTTCTTT.

V and J are TRBV19 and TRBJ2-1; 9 nucleotides agree with TRBD2. The CDR3 totals 18 residues. Losses at the gene ends were 2 bases for V and 2 bases for J; bases not matched to a gene: 10. Germline V gives CDR1 LNHDA, CDR2 SQIVND (reference sequence). The DNA of the CDR3 is TGTGCCAGTAGTATAAGTAGCGGGAGCAGTTCGACCTACAATGAGCAGTTCTTC. Amino acid sequence: CASSISSGSSSTYNEQFF.

The chain is built from TRBV4-2 and TRBJ2-2, with 8 bases that match TRBD1. CDR1 is LGHNA, CDR2 YNFKEQ, per germline. CDR3 size: 16 residues. Unmatched junction bases numbered 6, after V lost 0 bases and J lost 6 bases. The CDR3 region has the DNA TGTGCCAGCAGCCAAGAATGGGCACAGGGGGCCGGGGAGCTGTTTTTT. It specifies CASSQEWAQGAGELFF.

This sequence joins TRBV28 and TRBJ2-3, with TRBD1 as a possible D gene (5 bases). Germline V gives CDR1 MDHEN, CDR2 SYDVKM. CDR3 length equals 14 residues. V gave up 2 bases and J gave up 9 bases, with 15 bases separating them. CDR3 sequence: CASSLPSGAGTQYF. The CDR3 nucleotides are TGTGCCAGCAGTTTACCCTCCGGAGCAGGGACGCAGTATTTT. Variable domain in full (rest from reference TRBV28 and TRBJ2-3): DVKVTQSSRYLVKRTGEKVFLECVQDMDHENMFWYRQDPGLGLRLIYFSYDVKMKEKGDIPEGYSVSREKKERFSLILESASTNQTSMYLCASSLPSGAGTQYFGPGTRLTVL.

The chain couples TRBV19 to TRBJ1-4; D uncertain. CDR3 length equals 13 residues. With 10 bases removed from V and 8 bases from J, the gap between germline ends came to 17 bases. Germline CDR1 and CDR2: LNHDA and SQIVND (reference sequence). As DNA, the CDR3 is TGTGCCACCGAGGACTGGATTGAGGAAAAACTGTTTTTT. Translation gives CATEDWIEEKLFF.

There are a few counts of this clone. J is TRBJ1-1 and V is TRBV6-5; no definite D call. The germline CDR1 and CDR2 sequences are MNHEY and SVGAGI. V was trimmed by 6 bases and J by 5 bases, leaving 7 bases between them. The CDR3 is 11 amino acids. CDR3 region: CASSPGTEAFF. Here the CDR3 DNA reads TGTGCCAGCAGCCCCGGGACTGAAGCTTTCTTT.

In DNA form, the CDR3 reads TGTGCCAGCAGCAAGGAAGCCAATGACGGACTAGCGGGTTGGACCCAGTACTTC. This gives the protein CASSKEANDGLAGWTQYF. The chain uses TRBV21-1 and TRBJ2-5; the D call TRBD2 from the table was never checked on the DNA. TRBV21-1 is a listed pseudogene. This CDR3 region has 18 residues.

The count of this clone is one. CDR3 in DNA: TGCAGCGTTGAGGCAGGGGGCATCACCGGGGAGCTGTTTTTT. Its protein is CSVEAGGITGELFF. The rearrangement uses TRBV29-1 and TRBJ2-2; TRBD1 aligns across 8 bases. The CDR3 is 14 residues long. Unmatched junction bases numbered 4, after V lost 3 bases and J lost 4 bases. Germline V lookup: CDR1 SQVTM, CDR2 ANQGSEA.

The chain recombines TRBV11-1 with TRBJ1-5, with D tentatively TRBD1 (5 bases). V shed 1 base and J shed 6 bases, with 13 bases lying between them. Germline CDR1 reads SGHAT; CDR2 reads FQDESV (reference sequence). The CDR3 extends over 15 amino acids. The CDR3 here is CASSLGQGSGQPQHF. The DNA of the CDR3 is TGTGCCAGCAGCTTAGGCCAGGGAAGTGGTCAGCCCCAGCATTTT.

V is TRBV6-1 and J is TRBJ2-2; 9 nucleotides line up with TRBD2. J was trimmed by 9 bases and V by 6 bases; bases with no gene match: 8. The CDR3 is 14 amino acids. Per the germline V gene, CDR1 is MNHNS and CDR2 is SASEGT. CDR3 DNA: TGTGCCAGCAGGAGCTCGCGGGAGGGACGGGAGCTGTTTTTT. This codes for CASRSSREGRELFF.

The chain recombines TRBV4-1 with TRBJ1-1; 9 bases map to TRBD1. V was clipped by 2 bases and J by 6 bases; unmatched bases: 10. Germline CDR1 is MGHRA and CDR2 is YSYEKL. The CDR3 sequence is 16 residues long. CDR3 protein: CASSQTGQGMRAEAFF. DNA for the CDR3: TGCGCCAGCAGCCAAACGGGACAGGGTATGAGGGCTGAAGCTTTCTTT.

This rearrangement joins TRBV5-5 to TRBJ2-1, with 8 bases identical to TRBD2. Trimming took 3 bases from V and 6 from J; bases not matched to a gene: 5. The CDR3 runs 14 residues. The germline V gene has CDR1 SGHKS and CDR2 YYEKEE (reference sequence). This chain's CDR3 is CASSSSREGNEQFF. The DNA of the CDR3 is TGTGCCAGCAGCTCCTCCCGGGAGGGCAATGAGCAGTTCTTC.

This chain joins TRBV27 and TRBJ1-4, with 12 bases matching TRBD1. J gave up 10 bases and V 3 bases, and 9 bases lay outside the gene matches. Looked up from germline, CDR1 is MNHEY and CDR2 is SMNVEV (reference sequence). The CDR3 loop spans 16 amino acids. In nucleotides, the CDR3 is TGTGCCAGCAGTTTTGCTAGGGACAGGGGGCCGGGAAAACTGTTTTTT. The encoded protein is CASSFARDRGPGKLFF. The full variable domain, in which reference TRBV27 and TRBJ1-4 provide the parts outside the CDR3, is EAQVTQNPRYLITVTGKKLTVTCSQNMNHEYMSWYRQDPGLGLRQIYYSMNVEVTDKGDVPEGYKVSRKEKRNFPLILESPSPNQTSLYFCASSFARDRGPGKLFFGSGTQLSVL.

The chain couples TRBV25-1 to TRBJ1-1; possible D gene TRBD1, 5 bases. This CDR3 is 14 amino acids long. V gave up 1 base and J gave up 1 base, with 7 bases separating them. The germline CDR1 and CDR2 sequences are MGHDK and SYGVNS. CDR3 DNA: TGTGCCAGCAGTGAATTGGGGGGGAACACTGAAGCTTTCTTT. It encodes CASSELGGNTEAFF.

This rearrangement joins TRBV7-8 to TRBJ2-1; 7 bases map to TRBD2. V trimming: 3 bases; J trimming: 3 bases; junction bases outside the gene matches: 5. Germline V gives CDR1 SGHVS, CDR2 FQNEAQ. There are 15 residues in the CDR3. The DNA of the CDR3 is TGTGCCAGCAGCTTGGCGGGAGTCAACTACAATGAGCAGTTCTTC. Translation: CASSLAGVNYNEQFF.

The gene calls are TRBV30 and TRBJ2-5, with D uncertain. The length of the CDR3 is 12 residues. V was shortened by 0 bases and J by 4 bases, with 6 bases between the two germline ends. CDR1 and CDR2 from the germline V gene are GTSNPN and SVGIG (reference sequence). In DNA form, the CDR3 reads TGTGCCTGGAGTGTAGGCGGAGAGACCCAGTACTTC. Amino acid sequence: CAWSVGGETQYF.

This clone was seen just once. J is TRBJ2-1 and V is TRBV9, with 9 bases lining up with TRBD2. In germline, CDR1 is SGDLS, CDR2 YYNGEE. This CDR3 spans 15 amino acids. V was clipped by 2 bases and J by 6 bases; unmatched bases: 6. The CDR3 protein is CASSVWGGGANEQFF. In DNA form, the CDR3 reads TGTGCCAGCAGCGTTTGGGGCGGGGGGGCCAATGAGCAGTTCTTC.

This clone has only one observation. The chain is built from TRBV10-2 and TRBJ1-1, with D unclear. Germline lookup yields CDR1 WSHSY and CDR2 SAAADI. The CDR3 is 15 residues long. The V gene lost 2 bases and the J gene lost 1 base, with 11 bases spanning the gap. The CDR3: CASSEAYGENTEAFF. The CDR3 bases are TGCGCCAGCAGTGAGGCTTACGGGGAGAACACTGAAGCTTTCTTT.

The chain links TRBV5-4 to TRBJ1-1, with D possibly being TRBD1 (6 bases). CDR3 length: 12 amino acids. Trimming took 0 bases from V and 7 from J, leaving 7 bases between them. Germline-derived CDR1 and CDR2 are SGHNT and YYREEE (reference sequence). The CDR3 bases are TGTGCCAGCAGCTTGGAACAGGGTGAAGCTTTCTTT. Protein: CASSLEQGEAFF.

The chain uses TRBV5-1 and TRBJ1-4, with a possible D match to TRBD1 (6 bases). This CDR3 spans 14 amino acids. Trimming removed 1 base from V and 6 bases from J, with 10 bases in between. Per the germline V gene, CDR1 is SGHRS and CDR2 is YFSETQ. DNA of the CDR3: TGCGCCAGCAGCTTGTCAGGGGTTGATGAAAAACTGTTTTTT. Protein: CASSLSGVDEKLFF. Full variable domain (remainder filled in from reference TRBV5-1 and TRBJ1-4): KAGVTQTPRYLIKTRGQQVTLSCSPISGHRSVSWYQQTPGQGLQFLFEYFSETQRNKGNFPGRFSGRQFSNSRSEMNVSTLELGDSALYLCASSLSGVDEKLFFGSGTQLSVL.

The V and J genes are TRBV14 and TRBJ2-2; weak D call: TRBD2 (5 bases). CDR3 length equals 12 residues. Trimming removed 8 bases from V and 7 bases from J, with 11 bases in between. Germline CDR1 SGHDN, CDR2 FVKESK. The CDR3 bases are TGTGCCAGCGGAGGCTATTTCGGGGAGCTGTTTTTT. This encodes CASGGYFGELFF.

The chain carries TRBV15 and TRBJ2-2; D remains unclear. Germline lookup yields CDR1 LNHNV and CDR2 YYDKDF (reference sequence). This CDR3 spans 15 amino acids. Trimming shortened V by 0 bases and J by 3 bases, and 8 bases separated the two germline ends. The chain's CDR3 is CATSRDLVYTGELFF. The CDR3 DNA reads TGTGCCACCAGCAGAGACCTAGTTTACACCGGGGAGCTGTTTTTT.

The J gene is TRBJ2-5, the V gene TRBV7-9, with 7 positions matching TRBD2. V shed 5 bases and J 5 bases; nucleotides not matched to a gene: 11. The V gene's germline CDR1 is SEHNR and CDR2 FQNEAQ (reference sequence). The CDR3 is 15 residues long. In DNA, the CDR3 is TGTGCCAGCAGCCTCGCCTCCGGGGGAGGGGAGACCCAGTACTTC. Amino acid sequence: CASSLASGGGETQYF.

The genes are TRBV11-3 and TRBJ2-3, with D perhaps matching TRBD1 (5 bases). Trimming stripped 5 bases from V and 2 bases from J, with 14 bases between. CDR3 length: 15 residues. CDR1 and CDR2 from the germline V gene are SGHNT and YENEEA. As DNA, the CDR3 is TGTGCCAGCAGCCTCGGACATTTACTCACAGATACGCAGTATTTT. Its translation: CASSLGHLLTDTQYF.

This clone was counted a few times. The J gene is TRBJ2-1, the V gene TRBV6-5, with 8 bases matching TRBD1. The CDR3 runs 15 residues. V shed 0 bases and J 6 bases; nucleotides not matched to a gene: 4. Germline V gene sequence: CDR1 MNHEY, CDR2 SVGAGI. The CDR3 DNA follows: TGTGCCAGCAGTTACTCCCGGACAGGGATCAATGAGCAGTTCTTC. Its protein product is CASSYSRTGINEQFF.